The sequence of this TCR beta chain was determined in a study of T cells in localized non-small cell lung cancer. Comments on this clone: What it recognizes is unknown.

Measured with immunoSEQ multiplex PCR; TCRdb has only the in-frame clones, and not every one. The sample has 40,000 to 60,000 clones, around 84% seen once. J gave up 2 bases and V 2 bases, and 9 bases lay outside the gene matches. Per germline, CDR1 MNHNS and CDR2 SASEGT. There are 16 residues in the CDR3. The study's findings and limits: One tumor region alone was sequenced, and heterogeneity therefore remains possible.

The clonotype originates from a female donor with stage II lung adenocarcinoma. The chain has TRBV6-1 and TRBJ2-7; 7 nucleotides align to TRBD1. The input for sequencing was PBMCs, taken before any cancer treatment. CDR3 DNA sequence: TGTGCCAGCAGTGAAACTTTGGCCGGGACAGCCTACGAGCAGTACTTC. Its protein product is CASSETLAGTAYEQYF.